This T cell receptor beta chain was recovered during a study of response to subunit inactivated influenza vaccine. General observations from the study: Only a handful of new T cells, the authors suggested, are recruited with each seasonal influenza vaccination.

For this clonotype: The antigen is not known.

Germline V gene sequence: CDR1 SGDLS, CDR2 YYNGEE. V shed 0 bases and J shed 8 bases, with 15 bases lying between them. The CDR3 extends over 15 amino acids. From the RT-PCR reads, TCRdb called clonotypes with MiXCR, one entry per CDR3 protein. Of under 500,000 distinct CDR3 sequences listed, approximately 11% are singletons. This rearrangement joins TRBV9 to TRBJ2-1; no firm D call. The sequencing used PBMCs from blood, collected more than 35 days after vaccination. This sequence originates from a man aged 50 to 59 who received an inactivated influenza vaccine. The CDR3, as DNA: TGTGCCAGCAGCGTAGGTTGGGCCGCAGCCCATGAGCAGTTCTTC. Translation: CASSVGWAAAHEQFF.